A single sample is the source of the 28 T cell receptor beta chains below, sequenced in a study of T cell clonotyping in hematopoietic cell transplantation. Stated time point: recipient sample about 28 days before transplant, after cytoreduction. Method: immunoSEQ multiplex PCR; TCRdb's copy keeps in-frame clones and lacks some. The sample shows roughly 48,000 clones, about four fifths of them seen only once. This specimen consisted of peripheral blood mononuclear cells, obtained before stem cell transplant. These receptors were collected from a man aged 55 to 70 with myelodysplastic syndrome. Some clones in this sample may be carry-over from other donors' samples.

The V call is TRBV7-2, the J call TRBJ2-5, with D perhaps being TRBD1 or TRBD2 (5 bases each). V lost 5 bases to trimming and J lost 8 bases, with 21 bases between them. The CDR3 extends over 15 amino acids. Germline values: CDR1 SGHTA, CDR2 FQGNSA. CDR3: CASSDRPGGQGTQYF. CDR3 bases: TGTGCCAGCAGCGATCGACCTGGAGGTCAGGGTACCCAGTACTTC. Full variable domain (rest looked up from reference TRBV7-2 and TRBJ2-5): GAGVSQSPSNKVTEKGKDVELRCDPISGHTALYWYRQSLGQGLEFLIYFQGNSAPDKSGLPSDRFSAERTGGSVSTLTIQRTQQEDSAVYLCASSDRPGGQGTQYFGPGTRLLVL.

J is TRBJ2-7 and V is TRBV28; tentative D call: TRBD2 (5 bases). Trimming left V 4 bases short and J 4 bases short, with 26 bases between. CDR1 and CDR2 from the germline V gene are MDHEN and SYDVKM. This CDR3 region has 18 residues. The CDR3 protein is CASSWDPTEPGMRYEQYF. CDR3 DNA sequence: TGTGCCAGCAGTTGGGATCCAACAGAGCCGGGGATGCGGTACGAGCAGTACTTC.

CDR3 loop: CASSPDGNTEAFF. Here the CDR3 DNA reads TGTGCCAGCTCACCGGACGGGAACACTGAAGCTTTCTTT. V usage is TRBV18 and J usage is TRBJ1-1; D is unclear. This CDR3 has 13 residues. CDR1 and CDR2 (germline): KGHSH, LQKENI. V shed 3 bases and J shed 1 base, with 6 bases lying between them.

The genes are TRBV7-2 and TRBJ2-7; D not certain. Germline values: CDR1 SGHTA, CDR2 FQGNSA. Trimming removed 2 bases at V and 2 bases at J, with 10 bases between. This CDR3 has 14 residues. The DNA for the CDR3 is TGTGCCAGCAGCTTAATAAGGACGGCCTACGAGCAGTACTTC. Its translation: CASSLIRTAYEQYF.

This clone has only one observation. The J gene is TRBJ2-7, the V gene TRBV5-1; TRBD1 might be the D (5 bases). V lost 2 bases and J lost 0, with 15 bases in between. CDR1 is SGHRS and CDR2 is YFSETQ in the germline V gene. CDR3 length: 16 residues. The CDR3 reads CASSFGAGAGSYEQYF. In DNA form, the CDR3 reads TGCGCCAGCAGCTTTGGGGCTGGGGCTGGCTCCTACGAGCAGTACTTC.

The genes are TRBV6-1 and TRBJ2-5, with 7 bases lining up with TRBD1. The J segment lost 1 base and the V segment lost 6 bases, leaving 2 bases of the junction unmatched. The CDR3 spans 13 residues. In germline, CDR1 is MNHNS, CDR2 SASEGT. CDR3 amino acids: CASSGTVQETQYF. CDR3 DNA sequence: TGTGCCAGCAGCGGGACAGTCCAAGAGACCCAGTACTTC.

The chain joins TRBV19 to TRBJ1-1, with D perhaps TRBD1 (5 bases). The CDR3 runs 12 residues. The ends were cut back, 5 bases at V and 11 bases at J, with 15 bases in the middle. From germline, CDR1 is LNHDA and CDR2 SQIVND (reference sequence). CDR3 nucleotide sequence: TGTGCCAGTAGTTTATACCCAGGGACGGCTTTCTTT. It codes for CASSLYPGTAFF.

The chain employs TRBV11-3 and TRBJ2-1; no clear D gene. Germline V gene sequence: CDR1 SGHNT, CDR2 YENEEA. Trimming shortened V by 2 bases and J by 4 bases, and 9 bases separated the two germline ends. The CDR3 runs to 14 residues. CDR3 sequence reads: CASSLLGRYNEQFF. CDR3 bases: TGTGCCAGCAGCTTATTGGGTAGATACAATGAGCAGTTCTTC.

The J gene is TRBJ1-2, the V gene TRBV29-1; the match to TRBD1 covers 9 bases. The trim removed 1 base at V and 14 bases at J, leaving 8 bases unmatched. Germline values: CDR1 SQVTM, CDR2 ANQGSEA. This CDR3 has 12 amino acids. CDR3 bases: TGCAGCGTTGAAGGCGGGGACAGGGCCCTAACCTTC. Its protein product is CSVEGGDRALTF.

The chain joins TRBV19 to TRBJ2-7, with 9 bases aligning to TRBD1. This CDR3 region has 16 residues. The trim removed 4 bases at V and 2 bases at J, leaving 9 bases unmatched. Germline V CDR1 and CDR2: LNHDA, SQIVND (reference sequence). The CDR3 nucleotides are TGTGCCAGTAGTAAGGGACAGGGACTAAAAACCTACGAGCAGTACTTC. It translates to CASSKGQGLKTYEQYF.

This chain joins TRBV7-8 and TRBJ2-7; possibly TRBD2 for D (7 bases). The V gene's germline CDR1 is SGHVS and CDR2 FQNEAQ. V was clipped by 0 bases and J by 5 bases, with 17 bases between them. CDR3 size: 16 residues. The CDR3 DNA follows: TGTGCCAGCAGCTTAGCGCCTTTCCGGGGGGCAAACGAGCAGTACTTC. This gives the protein CASSLAPFRGANEQYF.

J is TRBJ1-1 and V is TRBV7-2; a possible D gene is TRBD1 (5 bases). There are 14 residues in the CDR3. Trimming pared 3 bases from V and 2 bases from J, leaving 10 bases between. Germline assignment: CDR1 SGHTA and CDR2 FQGNSA. The CDR3 protein is CASSFQGANTEAFF. The CDR3 DNA sequence: TGTGCCAGCAGCTTTCAGGGCGCAAACACTGAAGCTTTCTTT.

The CDR3 is CASSSGLQRDTQYF. CDR3 sequence (DNA): TGTGCCAGCAGCTCGGGACTGCAAAGAGATACGCAGTATTTT. The V gene is TRBV11-3, the J gene TRBJ2-3; weak D call: TRBD2 (6 bases). CDR1 is SGHNT, CDR2 YENEEA, per germline. The length of the CDR3 is 14 residues. Trimming stripped 4 bases from V and 5 bases from J, with 13 bases between.

The rearrangement joins TRBV28 to TRBJ2-2, with D perhaps TRBD1 (6 bases). CDR3 length: 16 residues. Germline lookup yields CDR1 MDHEN and CDR2 SYDVKM. V was shortened by 6 bases and J by 4 bases, with 18 bases between the two germline ends. The CDR3 protein is CASSQRWGRRTGELFF. CDR3 sequence (DNA): TGTGCCAGCAGCCAAAGGTGGGGGCGTCGCACCGGGGAGCTGTTTTTT.

The CDR3 DNA sequence: TGTGCCTGGAGTCTCGCGGTCCCGGGGGACGAGCAGTACTTC. This codes for CAWSLAVPGDEQYF. This sequence joins TRBV30 and TRBJ2-7; TRBD2 is a possible D gene (6 bases). The germline V gene has CDR1 GTSNPN and CDR2 SVGIG (reference sequence). The CDR3 totals 14 residues. V lost 2 bases and J lost 5, with 16 bases in between.

The V call is TRBV28, the J call TRBJ1-6; D possibly corresponds to TRBD1 (6 bases). Trimming cost V 3 bases and J 10 bases, with 13 bases left between them. The CDR3 extends over 14 amino acids. Germline CDR1 reads MDHEN; CDR2 reads SYDVKM. CDR3 in amino acids: CASSFSGARSPLHF. The CDR3, as DNA: TGTGCCAGCAGTTTTTCAGGGGCGAGGTCACCCCTCCACTTT. The full variable domain, in which reference TRBV28 and TRBJ1-6 provide the parts outside the CDR3, is DVKVTQSSRYLVKRTGEKVFLECVQDMDHENMFWYRQDPGLGLRLIYFSYDVKMKEKGDIPEGYSVSREKKERFSLILESASTNQTSMYLCASSFSGARSPLHFGNGTRLTVT.

This clone was seen a few times. This sequence joins TRBV19 and TRBJ1-2; D unresolved. Germline V gene sequence: CDR1 LNHDA, CDR2 SQIVND (reference sequence). V was trimmed by 1 base and J by 0 bases, leaving 9 bases between them. CDR3 size: 15 residues. The CDR3 loop reads CASSIGHSPNYGYTF. The CDR3 bases are TGTGCCAGTAGTATAGGCCACAGCCCTAACTATGGCTACACCTTC.

V is TRBV5-1 and J is TRBJ2-1, with unresolved D. Trimming stripped 0 bases from V and 4 bases from J, with 11 bases between. Per the germline V gene, CDR1 is SGHRS and CDR2 is YFSETQ. The CDR3 extends over 15 amino acids. CDR3 in DNA: TGCGCCAGCAGCTTGGAACACTCGATTTACAATGAGCAGTTCTTC. It is translated as CASSLEHSIYNEQFF.

The chain recombines TRBV29-1 with TRBJ2-7; D possibly corresponds to TRBD1 (5 bases). The CDR3 contains 11 residues. The V end was cut by 2 bases, the J end by 12 bases, with 14 bases between. Germline V gives CDR1 SQVTM, CDR2 ANQGSEA. CDR3 coding DNA: TGCAGCGTTGAACGGACACCGTTCCGGTACTTC. Protein sequence: CSVERTPFRYF.

This clone was counted a single time. The chain joins TRBV7-9 to TRBJ1-1; 9 nucleotides match TRBD1. The V segment lost 1 base and the J segment 4 bases; nucleotides outside the gene matches: 7. This CDR3 is 16 amino acids long. CDR1 and CDR2 from the germline V gene are SEHNR and FQNEAQ (reference sequence). CDR3 nucleotides: TGTGCCAGCAGCTTAGGCACAGGGGGCGACAGCACTGAAGCTTTCTTT. This gives the protein CASSLGTGGDSTEAFF. The full variable domain, completed using reference TRBV7-9 and TRBJ1-1, is DTGVSQNPRHKITKRGQNVTFRCDPISEHNRLYWYRQTLGQGPEFLTYFQNEAQLEKSRLLSDRFSAERPKGSFSTLEIQRTEQGDSAMYLCASSLGTGGDSTEAFFGQGTRLTVV.

The V and J genes are TRBV6-5 and TRBJ2-7; 7 bases are a match to TRBD1. CDR3 length: 14 residues. Germline CDR1 is MNHEY and CDR2 is SVGAGI. Unmatched junction bases numbered 7, after V lost 0 bases and J lost 8 bases. The CDR3 DNA follows: TGTGCCAGCAGTTACTCGACTCAGGGGGAGAAGCAGTACTTC. Amino acids: CASSYSTQGEKQYF.

V and J are TRBV4-3 and TRBJ1-2; no firm D call. The CDR3 is 15 residues long. Germline V gene sequence: CDR1 LGHNA, CDR2 YSLEER. Deletions cut 1 base from V and 0 bases from J, with 9 bases between. For the CDR3, the DNA is TGCGCCAGCAGCCAAGGGAGTACTTCTAACTATGGCTACACCTTC. Translating gives CASSQGSTSNYGYTF.

This clone has only a few counts. The J gene is TRBJ2-2, the V gene TRBV19, with a weak D call TRBD1 (6 bases). Trimming removed 4 bases at V and 5 bases at J, with 17 bases between. Germline CDR1 and CDR2: LNHDA and SQIVND (reference sequence). The CDR3 contains 16 residues. In nucleotides, the CDR3 is TGTGCCAGTAGTAATCAAAGGACAGTGGATACCGGGGAGCTGTTTTTT. Its protein is CASSNQRTVDTGELFF.

The V and J genes are TRBV5-1 and TRBJ2-2; 9 nucleotides line up with TRBD1. Germline V CDR1 and CDR2: SGHRS, YFSETQ. Trimming removed 0 bases from V and 3 bases from J; junction bases left unmatched: 3. The CDR3 sequence is 16 residues long. CDR3 nucleotides: TGCGCCAGCAGCTTGGAAGGACAGGGGTACACCGGGGAGCTGTTTTTT. It encodes CASSLEGQGYTGELFF.

This chain connects TRBV29-1 to TRBJ2-5, with D unclear. In germline, CDR1 is SQVTM, CDR2 ANQGSEA. This CDR3 contains 12 residues. V was trimmed by 4 bases and J by 4 bases, leaving 10 bases between them. This chain's CDR3 is CSVGGWGETQYF. The CDR3 DNA follows: TGCAGCGTTGGAGGCTGGGGAGAGACCCAGTACTTC.

This chain joins TRBV11-2 and TRBJ1-6; D not certain. The CDR3 is 12 amino acids. Trimming stripped 2 bases from V and 16 bases from J, with 12 bases between. In germline, CDR1 is SGHAT, CDR2 FQNNGV. The CDR3 DNA reads TGTGCCAGCAGCTTAAGTAGCGGGGAACTCCACTTT. It specifies CASSLSSGELHF.

This rearrangement joins TRBV11-2 to TRBJ2-7; a possible D gene is TRBD1 (6 bases). Germline assignment: CDR1 SGHAT and CDR2 FQNNGV. This CDR3 spans 13 amino acids. Trimming removed 5 bases from V and 2 bases from J, with 10 bases in between. The CDR3 region is CASSTTGPYEQYF. The CDR3 bases are TGTGCCAGCAGCACCACAGGGCCCTACGAGCAGTACTTC.

The chain joins TRBV4-3 to TRBJ2-3, with D uncertain. Trimming removed 4 bases at V and 0 bases at J, with 8 bases between. This CDR3 region has 14 residues. Germline CDR1 reads LGHNA; CDR2 reads YSLEER. The CDR3 nucleotides are TGCGCCAGCAGCCCCGGGCTTAGCACAGATACGCAGTATTTT. Protein: CASSPGLSTDTQYF.